Below are 23 T cell receptor beta chains sequenced from a single sample in a study of CXCR3-negative and CXCR3-positive naive CD8 T cells (dated by TCRdb to 2018 to 2020). Results the study describes overall, beyond this receptor: Compared with CXCR3-negative naive cells, CXCR3-positive naive cells had TRB CDR3s with higher hydrophobicity (lower Kidera factor 4), lower energy, and higher strength and volume indices.

The listed sequencing device is NextSeq 550. The Human TCR Profiling Kit (MiLaboratory) was used to prepare UMI-labeled 5' RACE TRB cDNA libraries. TCRdb reprocessed the reads, and each CDR3 protein sequence is entered once, without DNA. The sample's table covers about 150,000 distinct CDR3 sequences. The top ten constitute approximately 0.5% of the sample. Antigens of these TCRs are unknown. Specimen: naive CXCR3+ CD8+ T cells from blood. The label giving this sample's cell subset or site can be read as: CD45RO-CCR7+CD27+CD95- naive CD8+ T cells expressing CXCR3 (TNR3+). Receptors originate from a human donor in good health. Some clones in this sample may be carry-over from other donors' samples.

The chain recombines TRBV28 with TRBJ2-4; the D call from TCRdb, TRBD2, cannot be confirmed without DNA. Germline CDR1 is MDHEN and CDR2 is SYDVKM. There are 15 residues in the CDR3. The chain's CDR3 is CASRNSGGLKNIQYF.

The chain uses TRBV28 and TRBJ2-3; TCRdb returns TRBD1, unconfirmable since there is no DNA. Germline-derived CDR1 and CDR2 are MDHEN and SYDVKM. The CDR3 length is 15 residues. CDR3 region: CASSAWGASTDTQYF.

The V and J genes are TRBV20-1 and TRBJ2-1; lacking DNA, the TRBD2 call made by TCRdb goes unchecked. Germline loops: CDR1 DFQATT, CDR2 SNEGSKA (reference sequence). The CDR3 spans 15 residues. The CDR3 sequence is CSARDWREYEDEQFF.

The chain has TRBV20-1 and TRBJ2-1; as DNA is missing, the TRBD1 call by TCRdb cannot be tested. The CDR3 contains 14 residues. Germline V CDR1 and CDR2: DFQATT, SNEGSKA (reference sequence). CDR3 sequence reads: CSALQGGFYNEQFF.

The J gene is TRBJ2-5, the V gene TRBV7-6; TCRdb reports TRBD1, a call that lacks DNA to check it against. Germline V gene sequence: CDR1 SGHVS, CDR2 FNYEAQ. The CDR3 is made up of 17 amino acids. CDR3 protein: CASSLVLDRGPQETQYF.

V and J are TRBV21-1 and TRBJ1-5; without DNA, the TCRdb call of TRBD1 cannot be checked. TRBV21-1 is a known pseudogene. The CDR3 totals 18 residues. The chain's CDR3 is CASSKGGSGTGENQPQHF.

CDR3 sequence: CASSVGQGVETQYF. V usage is TRBV2 and J usage is TRBJ2-5; TCRdb's D call of TRBD1 is untestable without DNA. The CDR3 extends over 14 amino acids. The V gene's germline CDR1 is SNHLY and CDR2 FYNNEI.

This chain uses TRBV7-9 with TRBJ2-4; TCRdb returns TRBD1, unconfirmable since there is no DNA. Germline V lookup: CDR1 SEHNR, CDR2 FQNEAQ (reference sequence). The CDR3 loop spans 15 amino acids. The CDR3 is CASSPQQGTKNIQYF. Complete variable domain (other parts from reference TRBV7-9 and TRBJ2-4): DTGVSQNPRHKITKRGQNVTFRCDPISEHNRLYWYRQTLGQGPEFLTYFQNEAQLEKSRLLSDRFSAERPKGSFSTLEIQRTEQGDSAMYLCASSPQQGTKNIQYFGAGTRLSVL.

This chain joins TRBV3-1 and TRBJ2-1; the D gene TCRdb calls, TRBD2, cannot be checked with no DNA. Germline assignment: CDR1 LGHDT and CDR2 YNNKEL (reference sequence). CDR3 size: 16 residues. The CDR3: CASSQIGLEYYNEQFF.

The gene calls are TRBV6-5 and TRBJ2-2; TCRdb's D gene call, TRBD1, goes unchecked for lack of DNA. The CDR3 contains 17 residues. Per germline, CDR1 MNHEY and CDR2 SVGAGI. The CDR3 sequence: CASSRGFGSLDTGELFF.

The chain carries TRBV7-9 and TRBJ2-1; TCRdb lists TRBD2, though no DNA is available to test this call. Germline V gives CDR1 SEHNR, CDR2 FQNEAQ (reference sequence). This CDR3 contains 16 residues. The CDR3 here is CASSLAPGRANNEQFF. Full variable domain (outside the CDR3, taken from reference TRBV7-9 and TRBJ2-1): DTGVSQNPRHKITKRGQNVTFRCDPISEHNRLYWYRQTLGQGPEFLTYFQNEAQLEKSRLLSDRFSAERPKGSFSTLEIQRTEQGDSAMYLCASSLAPGRANNEQFFGPGTRLTVL.

This chain links TRBV29-1 with TRBJ2-7. The CDR3 runs 12 residues. Germline V gene data show CDR1 as SQVTM and CDR2 as ANQGSEA. CDR3 sequence: CSVELGSYEQYF.

The V call is TRBV5-5, the J call TRBJ2-1; the D gene TCRdb calls, TRBD2, cannot be checked with no DNA. CDR1 and CDR2 from the germline V gene are SGHKS and YYEKEE (reference sequence). The CDR3 is made up of 14 amino acids. The CDR3 is CASTEGSSYNEQFF.

The chain uses TRBV19 and TRBJ2-1; TCRdb's D call, TRBD1, is unchecked because there is no DNA. The CDR3 consists of 15 residues. Germline CDR1 and CDR2: LNHDA and SQIVND (reference sequence). The CDR3 loop is CASSIGRADYNEQFF.

The chain has TRBV19 and TRBJ2-7; TCRdb names TRBD1, which stays unverified in the absence of DNA. Germline V lookup: CDR1 LNHDA, CDR2 SQIVND (reference sequence). The CDR3 extends over 14 amino acids. CDR3 protein: CASSLPGSTYEQYF.

This chain links TRBV4-3 with TRBJ2-5; the TCRdb D gene call, TRBD1, has no DNA to confirm it. This CDR3 contains 14 residues. Germline V gene lookup returns CDR1 LGHNA and CDR2 YSLEER. The CDR3 loop reads CASSPGTVQETQYF.

The chain employs TRBV6-6 and TRBJ1-3. CDR1 and CDR2 (germline): MNHNY, SVGAGI (reference sequence). The CDR3 extends over 14 amino acids. CDR3 amino acids: CASSHGLPRNTIYF.

The J gene is TRBJ2-7, the V gene TRBV28; TCRdb's D call of TRBD1 is untestable without DNA. The CDR3 extends over 14 amino acids. The germline V gene has CDR1 MDHEN and CDR2 SYDVKM. The CDR3 sequence is CASSLGDTFYEQYF.

The chain links TRBV28 to TRBJ1-1; the TCRdb D gene call, TRBD1, has no DNA to confirm it. The CDR3 length is 16 residues. The germline CDR1 and CDR2 sequences are MDHEN and SYDVKM. The CDR3 reads CASSTPTGLGNTEAFF.

The J gene is TRBJ2-7, the V gene TRBV6-2 or TRBV6-3; TCRdb selects TRBD1, and the lack of DNA leaves this call unchecked. Germline V CDR1 and CDR2: MNHEY, SVGEGT. This CDR3 spans 13 amino acids. CDR3: CASSEGQYYEQYF.

V is TRBV12-3 or TRBV12-4 and J is TRBJ2-2; no DNA is available, so the TRBD1 call from TCRdb remains unchecked. CDR3 length equals 14 residues. This chain's CDR3 is CASRPRTGAGELFF.

The gene calls are TRBV3-1 and TRBJ2-7; absent DNA, TCRdb's TRBD1 call cannot be checked. CDR1 LGHDT and CDR2 YNNKEL come from the germline V gene (reference sequence). CDR3 length: 12 residues. This chain's CDR3 is CASSPGTNEQYF.

J is TRBJ1-1 and V is TRBV5-5. The CDR3 loop spans 13 amino acids. Germline loops: CDR1 SGHKS, CDR2 YYEKEE (reference sequence). The CDR3: CASSWGLNTEAFF.